This T cell receptor (beta chain) was identified during a study of identical twins. Template switching, a step in the protocol, added a universal primer site, and cDNA carried unique molecular identifiers. Each CDR3 protein is one row after TCRdb ran MiXCR on the 5' RACE reads. The table includes fewer than 900,000 distinct CDR3 sequences, 21% detected once. This clonotype was found many times. V dropped 5 bases and J dropped 12; count of bases not matched to a gene: 14. CDR1 DFQATT and CDR2 SNEGSKA come from the germline V gene (reference sequence). The CDR3 spans 13 residues. This sample was shared with a second study, whose subject was T cells expressing NK-cell markers.

The clonotype was recovered from a woman aged 18-35 years in good health. Material for sequencing was PBMCs. This chain uses TRBV20-1 with TRBJ2-5, with 8 bases matching TRBD2. CDR3 DNA: TGCAGTGCTCTGCTCACTACTAGCGGAGTAAAGTACTTC. Amino acid sequence: CSALLTTSGVKYF.